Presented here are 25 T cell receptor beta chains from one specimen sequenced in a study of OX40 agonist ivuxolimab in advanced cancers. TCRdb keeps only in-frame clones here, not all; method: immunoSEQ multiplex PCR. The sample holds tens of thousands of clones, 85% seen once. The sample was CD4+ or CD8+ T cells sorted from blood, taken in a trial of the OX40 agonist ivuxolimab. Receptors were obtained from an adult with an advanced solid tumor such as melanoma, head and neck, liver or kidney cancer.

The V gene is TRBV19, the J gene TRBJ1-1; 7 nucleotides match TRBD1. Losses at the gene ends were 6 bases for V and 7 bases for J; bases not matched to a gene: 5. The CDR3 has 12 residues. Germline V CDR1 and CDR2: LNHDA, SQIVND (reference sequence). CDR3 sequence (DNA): TGTGCCAGTAGCCCAGGGGGAGGTGAAGCTTTCTTT. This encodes CASSPGGGEAFF. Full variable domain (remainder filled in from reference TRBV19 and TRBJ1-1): DGGITQSPKYLFRKEGQNVTLSCEQNLNHDAMYWYRQDPGQGLRLIYYSQIVNDFQKGDIAEGYSVSREKKESFPLTVTSAQKNPTAFYLCASSPGGGEAFFGQGTRLTVV.

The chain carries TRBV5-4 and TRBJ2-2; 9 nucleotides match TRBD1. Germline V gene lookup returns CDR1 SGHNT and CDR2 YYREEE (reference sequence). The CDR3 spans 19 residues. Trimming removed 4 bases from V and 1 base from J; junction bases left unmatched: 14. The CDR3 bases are TGTGCCAGCAGCCAACCACTCCGGCCGGGACAGGGGAACACCGGGGAGCTGTTTTTT. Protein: CASSQPLRPGQGNTGELFF.

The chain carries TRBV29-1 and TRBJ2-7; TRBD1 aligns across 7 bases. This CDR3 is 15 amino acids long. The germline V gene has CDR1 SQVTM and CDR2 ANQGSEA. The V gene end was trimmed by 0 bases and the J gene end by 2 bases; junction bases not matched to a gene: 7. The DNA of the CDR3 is TGCAGCGTTGAAGATGTACGGCAGGGGGCCTACGAGCAGTACTTC. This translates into CSVEDVRQGAYEQYF.

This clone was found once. The CDR3 DNA reads as TGTGCCAGCAGCTTCTGGGTGGACCCGAACACTGAAGCTTTCTTT. This translates into CASSFWVDPNTEAFF. V usage is TRBV11-2 and J usage is TRBJ1-1; D ambiguous. The length of the CDR3 is 15 residues. The V gene lost 3 bases and the J gene lost 1 base, with 12 bases spanning the gap. Germline values: CDR1 SGHAT, CDR2 FQNNGV. The entire variable domain, with the rest obtained from reference TRBV11-2 and TRBJ1-1, is as follows: EAGVAQSPRYKIIEKRQSVAFWCNPISGHATLYWYQQILGQGPKLLIQFQNNGVVDDSQLPKDRFSAERLKGVDSTLKIQPAKLEDSAVYLCASSFWVDPNTEAFFGQGTRLTVV.

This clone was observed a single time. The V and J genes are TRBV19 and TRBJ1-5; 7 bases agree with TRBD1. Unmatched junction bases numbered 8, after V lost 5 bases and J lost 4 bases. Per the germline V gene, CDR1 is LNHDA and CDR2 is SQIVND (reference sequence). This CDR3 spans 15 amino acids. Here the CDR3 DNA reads TGTGCCAGTAGTTATAGGGGACAGCCAAATCAGCCCCAGCATTTT. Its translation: CASSYRGQPNQPQHF.

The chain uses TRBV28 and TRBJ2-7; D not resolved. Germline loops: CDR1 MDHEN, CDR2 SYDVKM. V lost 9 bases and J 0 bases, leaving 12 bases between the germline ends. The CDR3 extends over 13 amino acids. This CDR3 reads CASRPMGSYEQYF. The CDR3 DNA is TGTGCCAGTCGACCGATGGGCTCCTACGAGCAGTACTTC.

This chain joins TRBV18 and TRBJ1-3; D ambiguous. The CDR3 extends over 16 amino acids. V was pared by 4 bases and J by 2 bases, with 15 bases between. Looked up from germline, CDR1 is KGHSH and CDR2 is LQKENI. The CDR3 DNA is TGTGCCAGCTCACGAGGAGTCAGGCATACTGGAAACACCATATATTTT. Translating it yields CASSRGVRHTGNTIYF.

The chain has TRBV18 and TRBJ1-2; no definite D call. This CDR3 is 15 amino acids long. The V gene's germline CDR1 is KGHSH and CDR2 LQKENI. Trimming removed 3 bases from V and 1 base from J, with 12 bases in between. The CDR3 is CASSPGKRSNYGYTF. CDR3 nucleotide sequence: TGTGCCAGCTCACCCGGTAAGAGGAGTAACTATGGCTACACCTTC.

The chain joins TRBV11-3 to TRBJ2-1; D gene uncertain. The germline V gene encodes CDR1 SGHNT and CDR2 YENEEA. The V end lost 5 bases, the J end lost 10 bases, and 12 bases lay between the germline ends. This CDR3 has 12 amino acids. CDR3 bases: TGTGCCAGCAGCCCCTCGGATAAGGAGCAGTTCTTC. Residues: CASSPSDKEQFF.

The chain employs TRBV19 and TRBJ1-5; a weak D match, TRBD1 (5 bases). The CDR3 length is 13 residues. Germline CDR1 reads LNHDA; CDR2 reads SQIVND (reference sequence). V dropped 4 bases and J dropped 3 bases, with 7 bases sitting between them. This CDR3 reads CASSTGPNQPQHF. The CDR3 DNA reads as TGTGCCAGTAGTACAGGGCCCAATCAGCCCCAGCATTTT.

The CDR3 nucleotides are TGTGCCAGCAGCCTCCGGGACCTTCAAGAGACCCAGTACTTC. Translation gives CASSLRDLQETQYF. The genes are TRBV5-4 and TRBJ2-5, with D perhaps assigned TRBD1 or TRBD2 (5 bases each). The CDR3 extends over 14 amino acids. V lost 4 bases, J lost 2 bases, and 12 bases lay in between. Germline CDR1 reads SGHNT; CDR2 reads YYREEE (reference sequence).

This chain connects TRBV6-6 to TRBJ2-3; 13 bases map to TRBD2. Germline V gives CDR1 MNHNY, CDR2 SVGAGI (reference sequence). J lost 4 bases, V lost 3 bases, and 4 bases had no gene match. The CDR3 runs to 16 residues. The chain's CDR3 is CASSYGLAGEADTQYF. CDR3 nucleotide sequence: TGTGCCAGCAGTTATGGACTAGCGGGAGAGGCAGATACGCAGTATTTT.

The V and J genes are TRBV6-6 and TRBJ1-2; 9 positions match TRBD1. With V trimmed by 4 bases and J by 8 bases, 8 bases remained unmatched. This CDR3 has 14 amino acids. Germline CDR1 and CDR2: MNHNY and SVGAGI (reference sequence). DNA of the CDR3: TGTGCCAGCAGTTTCCTGACAGGGGGATGGGGCTACACCTTC. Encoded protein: CASSFLTGGWGYTF.

CDR3 protein: CASSPGLQFNEQFF. DNA for the CDR3: TGTGCCAGCAGCCCGGGACTCCAATTCAATGAGCAGTTCTTC. The chain recombines TRBV11-3 with TRBJ2-1, with a tentative D call TRBD2 (6 bases). Trimming cost V 5 bases and J 6 bases, with 14 bases left between them. The germline V gene has CDR1 SGHNT and CDR2 YENEEA. This CDR3 has 14 amino acids.

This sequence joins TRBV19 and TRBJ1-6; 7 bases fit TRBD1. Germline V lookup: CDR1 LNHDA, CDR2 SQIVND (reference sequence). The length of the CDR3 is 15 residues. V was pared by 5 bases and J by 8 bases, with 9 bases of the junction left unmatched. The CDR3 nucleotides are TGTGCCAGTAGTCTCAGACAGGGCATCTATTCACCCCTCCACTTT. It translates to CASSLRQGIYSPLHF.

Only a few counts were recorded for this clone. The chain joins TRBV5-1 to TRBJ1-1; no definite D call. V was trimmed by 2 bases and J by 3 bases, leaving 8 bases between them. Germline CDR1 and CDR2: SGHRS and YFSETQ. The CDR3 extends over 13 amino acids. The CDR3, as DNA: TGCGCCAGCAGCTTTAACATCGACACTGAAGCTTTCTTT. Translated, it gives CASSFNIDTEAFF. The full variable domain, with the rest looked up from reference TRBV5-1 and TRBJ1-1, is KAGVTQTPRYLIKTRGQQVTLSCSPISGHRSVSWYQQTPGQGLQFLFEYFSETQRNKGNFPGRFSGRQFSNSRSEMNVSTLELGDSALYLCASSFNIDTEAFFGQGTRLTVV.

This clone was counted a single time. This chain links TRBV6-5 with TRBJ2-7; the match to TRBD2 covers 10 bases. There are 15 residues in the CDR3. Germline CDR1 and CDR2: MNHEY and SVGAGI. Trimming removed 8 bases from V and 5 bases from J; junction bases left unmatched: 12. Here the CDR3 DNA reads TGTGCCAGCTTAAGGAGTCGGCTAGCGGGAGACGAGCAGTACTTC. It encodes CASLRSRLAGDEQYF.

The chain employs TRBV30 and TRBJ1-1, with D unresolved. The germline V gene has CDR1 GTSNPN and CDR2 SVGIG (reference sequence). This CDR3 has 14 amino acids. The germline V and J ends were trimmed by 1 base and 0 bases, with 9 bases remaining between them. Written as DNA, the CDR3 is TGTGCCTGGAGTGGCTGGGGAATGAACACTGAAGCTTTCTTT. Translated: CAWSGWGMNTEAFF.

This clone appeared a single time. The CDR3 nucleotides are TGTGCCAGCAGCCCCCGCCGGGGCACTGAAGCTTTCTTT. It specifies CASSPRRGTEAFF. This chain links TRBV7-2 with TRBJ1-1, with no clear D. The CDR3 length is 13 residues. Trimming removed 5 bases from V and 4 bases from J, with 11 bases in between. The germline V gene has CDR1 SGHTA and CDR2 FQGNSA. Variable domain in full (rest from reference TRBV7-2 and TRBJ1-1): GAGVSQSPSNKVTEKGKDVELRCDPISGHTALYWYRQSLGQGLEFLIYFQGNSAPDKSGLPSDRFSAERTGGSVSTLTIQRTQQEDSAVYLCASSPRRGTEAFFGQGTRLTVV.

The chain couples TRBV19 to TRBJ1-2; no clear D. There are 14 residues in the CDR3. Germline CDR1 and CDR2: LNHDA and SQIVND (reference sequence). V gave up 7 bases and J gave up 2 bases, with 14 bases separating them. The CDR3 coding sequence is TGTGCCAGTACCCCTCGGTCGGTAAACTATGGCTACACCTTC. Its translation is CASTPRSVNYGYTF.

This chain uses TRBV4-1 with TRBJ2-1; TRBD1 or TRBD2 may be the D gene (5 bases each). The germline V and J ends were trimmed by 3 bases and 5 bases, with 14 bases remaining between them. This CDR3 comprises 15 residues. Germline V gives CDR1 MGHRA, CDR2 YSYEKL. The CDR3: CASSQIGTADNEQFF. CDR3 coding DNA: TGCGCCAGCAGCCAGATTGGGACGGCTGACAATGAGCAGTTCTTC.

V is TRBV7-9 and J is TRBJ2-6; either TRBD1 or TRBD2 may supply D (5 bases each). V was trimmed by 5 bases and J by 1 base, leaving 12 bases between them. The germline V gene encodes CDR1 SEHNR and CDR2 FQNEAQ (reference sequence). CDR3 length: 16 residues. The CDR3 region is CASSIGEGSGANVLTF. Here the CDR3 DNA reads TGTGCCAGCAGCATTGGAGAGGGGTCTGGGGCCAACGTCCTGACTTTC.

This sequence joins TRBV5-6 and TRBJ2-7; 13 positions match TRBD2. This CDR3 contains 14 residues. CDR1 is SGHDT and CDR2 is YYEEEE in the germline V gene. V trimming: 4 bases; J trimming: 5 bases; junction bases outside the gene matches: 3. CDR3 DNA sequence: TGTGCCAGCAGCCTCGGACTAGCGGGAGACGAGCAGTACTTC. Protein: CASSLGLAGDEQYF.

The CDR3 sequence: CASSLGSPGYTF. The CDR3, as DNA: TGTGCCAGCAGCTTAGGTAGTCCTGGCTACACCTTC. The chain carries TRBV7-8 and TRBJ1-2; D unclear. The CDR3 is 12 amino acids. Trimming pared 1 base from V and 7 bases from J, leaving 7 bases between. Germline lookup yields CDR1 SGHVS and CDR2 FQNEAQ.

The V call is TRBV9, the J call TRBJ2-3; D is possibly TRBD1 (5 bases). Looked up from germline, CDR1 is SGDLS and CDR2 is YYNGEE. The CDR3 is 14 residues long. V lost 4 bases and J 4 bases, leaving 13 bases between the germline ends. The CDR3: CASSQDIVSDTQYF. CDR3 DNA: TGTGCCAGCAGCCAGGACATCGTTTCAGATACGCAGTATTTT.